Reported below is one T cell receptor (beta chain). Its antigen is as yet unknown. The table came from immunoSEQ multiplex PCR; TCRdb's copy has only in-frame clones and leaves some out. The sample has 2 million to 3 million clones, 93% seen once. The data belong to a study of shared clonotypes between healthy human individuals. The study's findings and limits: In general, naive subsets displayed greater estimated richness than memory subsets did.

Trimming took 6 bases from V and 4 from J, leaving 21 bases between them. The CDR3 totals 15 residues. Per germline, CDR1 SQVTM and CDR2 ANQGSEA. The sequence was collected from a man between 18 and 29 years old in good health. Some clones in this sample may be carry-over from other donors' samples. Sequencing was performed on naive CD4+ T cells from PBMCs. Subset in this sample: CD45RA+ positively selected. V usage is TRBV29-1 and J usage is TRBJ1-2; D is perhaps TRBD1 (5 bases). CDR3 loop: CSVRGGGAILYGYTF. The CDR3 DNA reads as TGCAGCGTGAGGGGAGGAGGGGCAATTCTCTATGGCTACACCTTC.